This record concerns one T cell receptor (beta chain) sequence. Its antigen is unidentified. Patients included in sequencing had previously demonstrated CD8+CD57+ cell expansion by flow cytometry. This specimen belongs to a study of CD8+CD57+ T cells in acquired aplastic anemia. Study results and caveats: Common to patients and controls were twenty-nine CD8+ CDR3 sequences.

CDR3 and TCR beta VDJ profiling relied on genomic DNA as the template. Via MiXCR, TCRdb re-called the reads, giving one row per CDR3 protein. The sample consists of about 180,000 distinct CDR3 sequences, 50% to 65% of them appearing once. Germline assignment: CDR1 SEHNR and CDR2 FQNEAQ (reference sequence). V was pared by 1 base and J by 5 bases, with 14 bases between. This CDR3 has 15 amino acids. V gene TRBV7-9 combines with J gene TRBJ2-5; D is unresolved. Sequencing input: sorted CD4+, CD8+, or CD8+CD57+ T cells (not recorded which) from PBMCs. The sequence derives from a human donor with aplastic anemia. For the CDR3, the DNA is TGTGCCAGCAGCTTAGGAGGCCAGAAATGGGAGACCCAGTACTTC. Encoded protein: CASSLGGQKWETQYF.